This TCR beta chain stems from a study of shared clonotypes between healthy human individuals. Splitting of each subset's genomic DNA was done evenly across several immunoSEQ plates. Per the authors' pipeline: From ImmunoSEQ came sequences covering only the junction and carrying no quality scores, so filtering differed. The repertoire was sequenced with immunoSEQ multiplex PCR; TCRdb's copy has only in-frame clones and lacks some. V, J and clone size are those of that table, while D and trimming were read from the DNA. The data hold roughly 96,000 clones, with less than 60% observed a single time. The length of the CDR3 is 16 residues. V lost 4 bases to trimming and J lost 3 bases, with 17 bases between them. Germline V lookup: CDR1 SGDLS, CDR2 YYNGEE. This clone turned up a few times.

The TCR originated in a woman in her 40s in good health. Some clones in this sample may be carry-over from other donors' samples. The sample taken for sequencing was PBMCs. This rearrangement joins TRBV9 to TRBJ1-5, with a weak D call TRBD1 (5 bases). The CDR3 loop reads CASSNPLDRDNQPQHF. As DNA, the CDR3 is TGTGCCAGCAGCAACCCACTAGACAGAGACAATCAGCCCCAGCATTTT.